The entry that follows covers one T cell receptor beta chain sequence. Its antigen is as yet unknown. Semi-nested PCR with Nested Universal Primer A followed constant-region reverse priming of full-length variable regions. TCRdb re-derived calls from the 5' RACE reads in MiXCR, one entry per CDR3 protein. This sample has about 10,000 distinct CDR3 sequences, with 47% found just once. Regarding the study as a whole: Tumor-infiltrating Treg TCR alpha and beta sequences overlapped most with tumor naive CD4+ T cells, then blood naive.

Naive CD4+ T cells were purified with Tregs depleted by CD25. Sequencing used tumor-infiltrating naive CD4+ T cells sorted from the breast tumor. Specified subset: naive CD4+ T cells, CD4+CD45RA+CD25-. The receptor was isolated from a female donor with breast cancer.

CDR3 sequence reads: CASTVGNRGYEQYF. The CDR3 DNA reads as TGTGCCAGCACCGTTGGGAACCGGGGTTACGAGCAGTACTTC. J is TRBJ2-7 and V is TRBV7-2, with D perhaps matching TRBD2 (5 bases). From germline, CDR1 is SGHTA and CDR2 FQGNSA. This CDR3 contains 14 residues. The V end lost 7 bases, the J end lost 4 bases, and 17 bases lay between the germline ends.